The 3 T cell receptor beta chains below all came from one sample that was sequenced in a study of glioma-infiltrating T cells. The iRepertoire nested amplicon-rescue multiplex PCR amplified TCR alpha and beta CDR3s from RNA. Each CDR3 protein is one row after TCRdb ran MiXCR on the multiplex PCR reads. In the table there are roughly 190,000 distinct CDR3 sequences, roughly 32% of which are singletons. Material: glioma tissue, nonneoplastic brain tissue, or PBMCs (not recorded which). These receptor sequences come from a human donor with low-grade glioma or glioblastoma, undergoing nonglioma brain surgery, or in good health (not recorded which).

The chain uses TRBV4-2 and TRBJ1-1; D ambiguous. Germline CDR1 is LGHNA and CDR2 is YNFKEQ. The CDR3 runs 15 residues. V was pared by 0 bases and J by 4 bases, with 12 bases between. CDR3: CASSQDPWGSTEAFF. CDR3 DNA sequence: TGTGCCAGCAGCCAAGATCCCTGGGGTAGCACTGAAGCTTTCTTT.

A word on this clonotype: Possible read error: a much larger clone is one base away. This chain connects TRBV14 to TRBJ2-7, with a tentative D call TRBD1 (5 bases). Germline V gene lookup returns CDR1 SGHDN and CDR2 FVKESK. Trimming pared 2 bases from V and 3 bases from J, leaving 11 bases between. This CDR3 has 14 amino acids. Written as DNA, the CDR3 is TGTGCCAGCAGCCAACTAGGACACTACTACGAGCAGTACTTC. Translation gives CASSQLGHYYEQYF.

Concerning this clonotype itself: Being one base from a much bigger clone, this may be a read error. V gene TRBV27 combines with J gene TRBJ2-2; D unresolved. The length of the CDR3 is 15 residues. V was pared by 5 bases and J by 2 bases, with 12 bases between. Per the germline V gene, CDR1 is MNHEY and CDR2 is SMNVEV (reference sequence). CDR3 nucleotide sequence: TGTGCCAGCAGTCTCAGACACCTAAACACCGGGGAGCTGTTTTTT. This encodes CASSLRHLNTGELFF.